The clone carrying this TCR beta chain was detected only a few times. Antigen: not known. These data originate in a study of graft-versus-host responses after intestinal transplantation. Looking at the study overall: Multivisceral, liver-intestinal, or isolated intestinal grafts went to recipients.

Trimming removed 6 bases from V and 4 bases from J; junction bases left unmatched: 6. Germline V CDR1 and CDR2: MNHEY, SVGAGI. CDR3 length: 14 residues. Overall study findings and caveats: Recipient marrow held GvH clones, some first seen in ileum or blood.

Sequenced by immunoSEQ multiplex PCR; TCRdb stores in-frame clones only, minus some. The data show some 90,000 clones, with 82% seen just once and 0.75% to 0.85% held by the top ten. This receptor was identified in a human donor who received an intestinal transplant. The chain couples TRBV6-5 to TRBJ1-5, with TRBD1 matching 7 bases. Sequences were derived from unstimulated CD4+ T cells sorted from spleen or lymph node cells, sampled before intestinal transplant. CDR3 coding DNA: TGTGCCAGCAGGCGGACAGGCCCTAATCAGCCCCAGCATTTT. It yields the protein CASRRTGPNQPQHF.